The 10 T cell receptor beta chains below were found in one sample sequenced in a study of cytomegalovirus exposure and HLA in healthy donors. PCR involved 60 Vbeta and 13 Jbeta primers. Data came from immunoSEQ multiplex PCR; TCRdb stores just in-frame clones and leaves some out. The sample consists of some 200,000 clones, approximately 78% of them appearing once. Material: PBMCs. The receptors were sampled from a woman aged 50 to 65 in good health and CMV-seropositive.

As regards this clone: The same CDR3 is also encoded by other DNA sequences in this sample. This chain uses TRBV5-1 with TRBJ2-1; D call uncertain. V dropped 0 bases and J dropped 0 bases, with 4 bases sitting between them. The V gene's germline CDR1 is SGHRS and CDR2 YFSETQ. The CDR3 has 14 amino acids. The CDR3 region is CASSLGSSYNEQFF. DNA of the CDR3: TGCGCCAGCAGCTTGGGCAGCTCCTACAATGAGCAGTTCTTC.

This clone was seen more than once but under ten times. For the CDR3, the DNA is TGTGCCAGCAGTCCTACGGACAGTAATGAAAAACTGTTTTTT. Translating it yields CASSPTDSNEKLFF. V usage is TRBV28 and J usage is TRBJ1-4, with D possibly matching TRBD1 (6 bases). CDR1 and CDR2 from the germline V gene are MDHEN and SYDVKM. V gave up 5 bases and J gave up 4 bases, with 11 bases separating them. This CDR3 has 14 amino acids.

The chain joins TRBV7-9 to TRBJ2-2; a weak D match, TRBD1 (5 bases). The CDR3 contains 14 residues. Trimming pared 3 bases from V and 3 bases from J, leaving 8 bases between. Looked up from germline, CDR1 is SEHNR and CDR2 is FQNEAQ (reference sequence). CDR3 nucleotides: TGTGCCAGCAGCTTGCAGACAGACACCGGGGAGCTGTTTTTT. Translating gives CASSLQTDTGELFF. Drawing the rest from reference TRBV7-9 and TRBJ2-2, the complete variable domain is DTGVSQNPRHKITKRGQNVTFRCDPISEHNRLYWYRQTLGQGPEFLTYFQNEAQLEKSRLLSDRFSAERPKGSFSTLEIQRTEQGDSAMYLCASSLQTDTGELFFGEGSRLTVL.

This chain links TRBV7-8 with TRBJ2-7; tentatively, D is TRBD2 (6 bases). V was shortened by 1 base and J by 6 bases, with 13 bases between the two germline ends. The CDR3 consists of 14 residues. Germline V CDR1 and CDR2: SGHVS, FQNEAQ. The CDR3 protein is CASSLDGTLFEQYF. CDR3 coding DNA: TGTGCCAGCAGCTTAGACGGGACTCTTTTCGAGCAGTACTTC. Full variable domain (missing parts from reference TRBV7-8 and TRBJ2-7): GAGVSQSPRYKVAKRGQDVALRCDPISGHVSLFWYQQALGQGPEFLTYFQNEAQLDKSGLPSDRFFAERPEGSVSTLKIQRTQQEDSAVYLCASSLDGTLFEQYFGPGTRLTVT.

This clone was counted between two and nine times. The chain employs TRBV7-3 and TRBJ2-2; D is possibly TRBD2 (6 bases). With 1 base removed from V and 5 bases from J, the gap between germline ends came to 14 bases. Germline assignment: CDR1 SGHTA and CDR2 FQGTGA. The CDR3 consists of 16 residues. The CDR3 DNA sequence: TGTGCCAGCAGCTTAAGCGGGACCGAATTGACCGGGGAGCTGTTTTTT. This gives the protein CASSLSGTELTGELFF.

The V and J genes are TRBV7-9 and TRBJ2-3, with 8 bases aligning to TRBD2. CDR3 length: 15 amino acids. V lost 5 bases and J lost 3; bases outside the gene matches: 7. The germline gives CDR1 SEHNR, CDR2 FQNEAQ (reference sequence). The CDR3 DNA sequence: TGTGCCAGCAGCCCCACGGGACTAGTTACAGATACGCAGTATTTT. This gives the protein CASSPTGLVTDTQYF.

The chain has TRBV27 and TRBJ1-5; D unclear. This CDR3 spans 13 amino acids. V was shortened by 3 bases and J by 4 bases, with 7 bases between the two germline ends. CDR1 MNHEY and CDR2 SMNVEV come from the germline V gene (reference sequence). For the CDR3, the DNA is TGTGCCAGCAGTTTTGGGAGGAATCAGCCCCAGCATTTT. Its protein is CASSFGRNQPQHF.

This rearrangement joins TRBV4-1 to TRBJ1-2; TRBD1 matches 8 bases. Germline trimming cut 3 bases from V and 8 bases from J; bases unmatched to any gene: 2. The CDR3 consists of 12 residues. Germline loops: CDR1 MGHRA, CDR2 YSYEKL. The CDR3 protein is CASSHGQGGYTF. CDR3 DNA sequence: TGCGCCAGCAGCCACGGACAGGGAGGCTACACCTTC.

The chain uses TRBV7-2 and TRBJ2-5, with 8 bases matching TRBD1. This CDR3 has 13 amino acids. V gave up 4 bases and J gave up 3 bases; unmatched junction bases: 1. The germline V gene has CDR1 SGHTA and CDR2 FQGNSA. DNA for the CDR3: TGTGCCAGCAGCTCGACAGGGGAAGAGACCCAGTACTTC. This encodes CASSSTGEETQYF.

The rearrangement links TRBV5-4 to TRBJ2-2, with TRBD2 identical over 8 bases. Germline V gene sequence: CDR1 SGHNT, CDR2 YYREEE (reference sequence). This CDR3 contains 17 residues. V lost 2 bases to trimming and J lost 6 bases; unmatched junction nucleotides: 12. CDR3 DNA sequence: TGTGCCAGCAGCTTTTGTGCGCGGGGGGTTTGTTCCGGGGAGCTGTTTTTT. Its translation is CASSFCARGVCSGELFF.